A selection of T cell receptor beta chains follows, all from one sample in a study of T cell responses to AZD1222 COVID-19 vaccine. TCRdb keeps only in-frame clones here, not all; method: immunoSEQ multiplex PCR. The table shows about 81,000 clones, with roughly 90% occurring only once. Sequencing used peripheral blood, obtained 28 days after the second AZD1222 dose. Source of these receptors: an adult who received the AZD1222 COVID-19 vaccine. Both conserved end residues are trimmed from each CDR3. Fields, in order: clone size, J gene, V gene, CDR3 protein. The size entry is marked missing in some rows and otherwise reads once, few, many or a size class.

clone_size: NA
j_call: TRBJ1-2
v_call: TRBV7-9
cdr3_aa: ASSLVRDTGYT

clone_size: NA
j_call: TRBJ2-7
v_call: TRBV5-1
cdr3_aa: ASSLSLPGYEQY

clone_size: NA
j_call: TRBJ1-6
v_call: TRBV7-9
cdr3_aa: ASSFDREKSPLH

clone_size: NA
j_call: TRBJ1-2
v_call: TRBV28
cdr3_aa: ASRTGLEPYGYT

clone_size: NA
j_call: TRBJ1-5
v_call: TRBV20-1
cdr3_aa: SASTVYSNQPQH

clone_size: NA
j_call: TRBJ2-7
v_call: TRBV28
cdr3_aa: ASSLSPYEQY

clone_size: NA
j_call: TRBJ2-7
v_call: TRBV5-1
cdr3_aa: ASKSGLALSYEQY

clone_size: once
j_call: TRBJ2-2
v_call: TRBV18
cdr3_aa: ASSPRQGGTGELF

clone_size: NA
j_call: TRBJ1-2
v_call: TRBV5-6
cdr3_aa: ASSPPRGYGYT

clone_size: NA
j_call: TRBJ2-7
v_call: TRBV7-9
cdr3_aa: ASSPQGGTSFAYEQY

clone_size: NA
j_call: TRBJ2-7
v_call: TRBV6-6
cdr3_aa: ASSYSEREAGEQY

clone_size: NA
j_call: TRBJ1-5
v_call: TRBV6-5
cdr3_aa: ASKRGLNQPQH

clone_size: NA
j_call: TRBJ1-2
v_call: TRBV7-8
cdr3_aa: ASSPRDSWYGYT

clone_size: NA
j_call: TRBJ2-4
v_call: TRBV5-1
cdr3_aa: ASSLVGLDLAKNIQY

clone_size: NA
j_call: TRBJ2-7
v_call: TRBV28
cdr3_aa: ASSLLSPYEQY

clone_size: once
j_call: TRBJ1-5
v_call: TRBV7-8
cdr3_aa: ASSRDSNQPQH

clone_size: NA
j_call: TRBJ2-7
v_call: TRBV29-1
cdr3_aa: SVLLAPFGEQY

clone_size: NA
j_call: TRBJ2-5
v_call: TRBV19
cdr3_aa: ASSHGGTGVEETQY

clone_size: NA
j_call: TRBJ2-2
v_call: TRBV27
cdr3_aa: ASTTTGELF

clone_size: NA
j_call: TRBJ1-4
v_call: TRBV28
cdr3_aa: ASSQTWLGEKLF

clone_size: once
j_call: TRBJ1-6
v_call: TRBV6-6
cdr3_aa: ASSYLGHSPLH

clone_size: NA
j_call: TRBJ2-7
v_call: TRBV19
cdr3_aa: ASSSGPFCEQY

clone_size: NA
j_call: TRBJ1-2
v_call: TRBV6-5
cdr3_aa: ASSYSKLRANYGYT

clone_size: medium-sized
j_call: TRBJ2-7
v_call: TRBV13
cdr3_aa: ASSLKWSYEQY

clone_size: NA
j_call: TRBJ2-7
v_call: TRBV19
cdr3_aa: ASRLAGSSYEQY

clone_size: NA
j_call: TRBJ2-7
v_call: TRBV3-1/TRBV3-2
cdr3_aa: ASSQADSYSYEQY

clone_size: NA
j_call: TRBJ2-3
v_call: TRBV7-9
cdr3_aa: ASSLGTDTQY

clone_size: NA
j_call: TRBJ2-2
v_call: TRBV7-6
cdr3_aa: ASSLVEGVTGELF

clone_size: NA
j_call: TRBJ1-5
v_call: TRBV19
cdr3_aa: ASSAPGTQH

clone_size: once
j_call: TRBJ2-7
v_call: TRBV25-1
cdr3_aa: ASSASPSSGRDEQY

clone_size: NA
j_call: TRBJ2-7
v_call: TRBV29-1
cdr3_aa: SVSAAGMVHEQY

clone_size: NA
j_call: TRBJ2-7
v_call: TRBV7-9
cdr3_aa: ASSLGTVNHYEQY

clone_size: NA
j_call: TRBJ1-4
v_call: TRBV7-2
cdr3_aa: ASSRGGTNEKLF

clone_size: NA
j_call: TRBJ2-5
v_call: TRBV2
cdr3_aa: ASSGQHQETQY

clone_size: NA
j_call: TRBJ2-3
v_call: TRBV29-1
cdr3_aa: SQGEGQGAPDTQY

clone_size: NA
j_call: TRBJ1-1
v_call: TRBV7-2
cdr3_aa: ASSPRQGPTEAF

clone_size: NA
j_call: TRBJ2-3
v_call: TRBV20-1
cdr3_aa: SARAADTQY